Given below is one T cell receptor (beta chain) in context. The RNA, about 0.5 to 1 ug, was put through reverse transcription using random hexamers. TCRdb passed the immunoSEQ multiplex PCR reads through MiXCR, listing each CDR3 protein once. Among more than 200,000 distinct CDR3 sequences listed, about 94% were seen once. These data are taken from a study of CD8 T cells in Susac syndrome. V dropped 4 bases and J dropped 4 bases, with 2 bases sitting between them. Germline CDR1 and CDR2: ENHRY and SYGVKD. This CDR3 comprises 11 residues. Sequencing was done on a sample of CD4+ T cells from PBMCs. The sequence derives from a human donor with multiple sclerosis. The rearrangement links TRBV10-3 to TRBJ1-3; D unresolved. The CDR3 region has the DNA TGTGCCATCAGTGTGGGAAACACCATATATTTT. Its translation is CAISVGNTIYF.